The 7 T cell receptor beta chains below all came from one sample that was sequenced in a study of cytomegalovirus exposure and HLA in healthy donors. Assay used: immunoSEQ multiplex PCR; TCRdb lists only in-frame clones, some missing. This table holds 150,000 to 200,000 clones, more than 75% found once. The source material was PBMCs. Source of these receptors: a man aged 25-40 years in good health and CMV-seropositive.

The V call is TRBV6-4, the J call TRBJ1-2; perhaps TRBD1 as D (5 bases). V gave up 2 bases and J gave up 5 bases, with 15 bases separating them. Germline CDR1 is MRHNA and CDR2 is SNTAGT. This CDR3 comprises 15 residues. The CDR3 loop reads CASSDRDGGDYGYTF. CDR3 DNA sequence: TGTGCCAGCAGTGACCGGGACGGCGGAGATTATGGCTACACCTTC.

V and J are TRBV9 and TRBJ1-3, with 10 bases lining up with TRBD1. CDR1 is SGDLS, CDR2 YYNGEE, per germline. This CDR3 is built from 19 residues. Trimming took 4 bases from V and 1 from J; bases not matched to a gene: 14. The chain's CDR3 is CASSPFPGQGFISGNTIYF. CDR3 bases: TGTGCCAGCAGCCCCTTTCCGGGACAGGGGTTCATATCTGGAAACACCATATATTTT.

The chain has TRBV4-1 and TRBJ1-1, with D perhaps TRBD1 (6 bases). CDR1 and CDR2 (germline): MGHRA, YSYEKL. This CDR3 contains 11 residues. V lost 4 bases to trimming and J lost 8 bases, with 8 bases between them. CDR3 nucleotide sequence: TGCGCCAGCAGCCCGGGACAAGAAGCTTTCTTT. This gives the protein CASSPGQEAFF.

V gene TRBV7-6 combines with J gene TRBJ1-3; TRBD1 might be the D (6 bases). V was trimmed by 4 bases and J by 3 bases, leaving 22 bases between them. The length of the CDR3 is 18 residues. In germline, CDR1 is SGHVS, CDR2 FNYEAQ. The CDR3 bases are TGTGCCAGCAGCTCCCCTGTGGGGGGGGCGCCCGTTGGAAACACCATATATTTT. It is translated as CASSSPVGGAPVGNTIYF.

V usage is TRBV6-6 and J usage is TRBJ2-2, with D perhaps TRBD1 (6 bases). CDR1 MNHNY and CDR2 SVGAGI come from the germline V gene (reference sequence). V was trimmed by 2 bases and J by 5 bases, leaving 15 bases between them. CDR3 length: 16 residues. CDR3 amino acids: CASSYPRDKPTGELFF. In DNA form, the CDR3 reads TGTGCCAGCAGTTACCCCCGGGACAAGCCGACCGGGGAGCTGTTTTTT.

This clone turned up a few times. The V and J genes are TRBV7-6 and TRBJ1-1; no clear D gene. The CDR3 extends over 11 amino acids. Germline values: CDR1 SGHVS, CDR2 FNYEAQ. Between the trimmed V and J ends, which lost 5 bases and 8 bases, there was a span of 9 bases. The DNA of the CDR3 is TGTGCCAGCAGCCTCGACGAGGAAGCTTTCTTT. As protein: CASSLDEEAFF.

The chain combines TRBV25-1 with TRBJ1-1, with 10 bases identical to TRBD1. The V gene end was trimmed by 6 bases and the J gene end by 1 base; junction bases not matched to a gene: 2. CDR1 is MGHDK and CDR2 is SYGVNS in the germline V gene. The CDR3 runs to 14 residues. For the CDR3, the DNA is TGTGCCAGCAGGGGACAGGGGCGGAACACTGAAGCTTTCTTT. Translated, it gives CASRGQGRNTEAFF.